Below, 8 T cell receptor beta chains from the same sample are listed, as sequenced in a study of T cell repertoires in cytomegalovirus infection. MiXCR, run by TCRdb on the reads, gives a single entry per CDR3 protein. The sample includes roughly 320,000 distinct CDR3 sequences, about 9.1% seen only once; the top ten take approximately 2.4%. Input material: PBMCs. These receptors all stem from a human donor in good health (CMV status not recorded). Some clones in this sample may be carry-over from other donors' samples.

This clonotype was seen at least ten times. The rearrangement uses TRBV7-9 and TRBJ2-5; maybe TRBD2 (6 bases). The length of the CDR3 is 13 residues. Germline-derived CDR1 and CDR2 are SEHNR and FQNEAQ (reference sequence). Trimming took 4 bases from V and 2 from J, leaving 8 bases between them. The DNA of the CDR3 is TGTGCCAGCAGCTCCAGCGGGCAAGAGACCCAGTACTTC. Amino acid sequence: CASSSSGQETQYF. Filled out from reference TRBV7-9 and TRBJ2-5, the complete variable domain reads DTGVSQNPRHKITKRGQNVTFRCDPISEHNRLYWYRQTLGQGPEFLTYFQNEAQLEKSRLLSDRFSAERPKGSFSTLEIQRTEQGDSAMYLCASSSSGQETQYFGPGTRLLVL.

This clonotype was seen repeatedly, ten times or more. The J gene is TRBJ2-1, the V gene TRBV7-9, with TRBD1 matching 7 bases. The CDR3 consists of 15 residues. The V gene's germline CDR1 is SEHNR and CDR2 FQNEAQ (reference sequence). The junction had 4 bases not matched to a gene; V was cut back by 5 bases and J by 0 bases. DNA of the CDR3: TGTGCCAGCAGCATAAGACAGGGCTCCTACAATGAGCAGTTCTTC. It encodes CASSIRQGSYNEQFF. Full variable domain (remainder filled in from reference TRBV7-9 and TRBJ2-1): DTGVSQNPRHKITKRGQNVTFRCDPISEHNRLYWYRQTLGQGPEFLTYFQNEAQLEKSRLLSDRFSAERPKGSFSTLEIQRTEQGDSAMYLCASSIRQGSYNEQFFGPGTRLTVL.

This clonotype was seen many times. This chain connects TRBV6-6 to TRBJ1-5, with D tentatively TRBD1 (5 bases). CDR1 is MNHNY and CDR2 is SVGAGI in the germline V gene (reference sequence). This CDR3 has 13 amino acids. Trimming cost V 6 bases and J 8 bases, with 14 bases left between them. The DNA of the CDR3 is TGTGCCAGCAGAACAGGACCCATCGAGCCCCAGCATTTT. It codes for CASRTGPIEPQHF.

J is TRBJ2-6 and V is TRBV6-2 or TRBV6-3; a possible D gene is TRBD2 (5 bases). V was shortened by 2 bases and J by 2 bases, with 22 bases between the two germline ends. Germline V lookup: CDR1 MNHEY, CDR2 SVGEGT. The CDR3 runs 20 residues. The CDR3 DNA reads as TGTGCCAGCAGTTACGGGATGCGGGTGTCGACGGTCCCTGGGGCCAACGTCCTGACTTTC. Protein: CASSYGMRVSTVPGANVLTF.

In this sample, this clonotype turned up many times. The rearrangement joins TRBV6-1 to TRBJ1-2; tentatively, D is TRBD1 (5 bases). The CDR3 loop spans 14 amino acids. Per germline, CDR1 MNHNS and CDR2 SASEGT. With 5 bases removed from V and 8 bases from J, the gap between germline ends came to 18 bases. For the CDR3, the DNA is TGTGCCAGCAGTTTAGGGGACCTTCCGGGGGGCTACACCTTC. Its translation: CASSLGDLPGGYTF.

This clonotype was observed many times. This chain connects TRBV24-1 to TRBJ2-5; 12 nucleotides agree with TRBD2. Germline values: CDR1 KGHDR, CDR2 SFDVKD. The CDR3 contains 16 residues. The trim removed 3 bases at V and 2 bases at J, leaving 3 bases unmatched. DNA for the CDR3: TGTGCCACCAGTGATGCGACTAGCGGGGGACAAGAGACCCAGTACTTC. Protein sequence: CATSDATSGGQETQYF.

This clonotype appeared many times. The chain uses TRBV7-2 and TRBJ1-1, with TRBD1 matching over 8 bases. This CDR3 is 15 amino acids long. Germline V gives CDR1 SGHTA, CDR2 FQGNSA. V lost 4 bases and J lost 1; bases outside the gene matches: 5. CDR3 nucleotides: TGTGCCAGCAGCTCCGGACAGGGTGGGAACACTGAAGCTTTCTTT. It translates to CASSSGQGGNTEAFF.

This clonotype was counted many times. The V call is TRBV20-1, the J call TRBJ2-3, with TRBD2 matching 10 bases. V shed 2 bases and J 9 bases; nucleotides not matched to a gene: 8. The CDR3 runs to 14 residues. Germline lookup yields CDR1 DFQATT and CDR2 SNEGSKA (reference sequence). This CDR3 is CSARLLAGAGTQYF. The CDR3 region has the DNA TGCAGTGCTAGACTGCTAGCGGGGGCGGGCACGCAGTATTTT.